Below, 16 T cell receptor beta chains from the same sample are listed, as sequenced in a study of T cell changes during pregnancy in multiple sclerosis. Only in-frame clones appear in the TCRdb table, and some are missing; sequencing was by immunoSEQ multiplex PCR. The repertoire holds under 95,000 clones, with approximately 95% as singletons. The sample in question was peripheral blood, obtained in the second trimester of pregnancy. The receptors come from a female donor in good health, enrolled as a control in a pregnancy study.

The V call is TRBV4-1, the J call TRBJ2-7; D uncertain. The CDR3 loop spans 18 amino acids. Trimming left V 0 bases short and J 2 bases short, with 20 bases between. The germline CDR1 and CDR2 sequences are MGHRA and YSYEKL. CDR3 bases: TGCGCCAGCAGCCAAGAGACTGGAGCTAAACCCTTAACCTACGAGCAGTACTTC. Translating gives CASSQETGAKPLTYEQYF.

The J gene is TRBJ2-1, the V gene TRBV5-1, with 10 positions matching TRBD2. Germline CDR1 and CDR2: SGHRS and YFSETQ. This CDR3 comprises 15 residues. The V gene end was trimmed by 0 bases and the J gene end by 9 bases; junction bases not matched to a gene: 6. Written as DNA, the CDR3 is TGCGCCAGCAGCTTGGGAGCTAGCGGGAGAGGTGAGCAGTTCTTC. Translating gives CASSLGASGRGEQFF.

The V gene is TRBV6-6, the J gene TRBJ2-2, with 10 bases fitting TRBD2. The CDR3 extends over 16 amino acids. Per the germline V gene, CDR1 is MNHNY and CDR2 is SVGAGI (reference sequence). The V and J ends lost 0 bases and 3 bases, in that order; junction bases with no gene match: 1. The CDR3 bases are TGTGCCAGCAGTTACTCGGGGACTAGCGACACCGGGGAGCTGTTTTTT. It translates to CASSYSGTSDTGELFF.

The chain recombines TRBV29-1 with TRBJ2-7; 10 bases are a match to TRBD1. The CDR3 is 17 amino acids. After removal of 1 base from V and 3 bases from J, the junction contained 12 bases not matched to a gene. Germline loops: CDR1 SQVTM, CDR2 ANQGSEA. DNA for the CDR3: TGCAGCGTTGAAGGCCCCGGACCGGGGACAGGGGACTACGAGCAGTACTTC. Amino acid sequence: CSVEGPGPGTGDYEQYF.

This rearrangement joins TRBV10-3 to TRBJ1-4, with TRBD1 matching 9 bases. The ends lost 10 bases at V and 7 bases at J; junction bases unmatched: 7. This CDR3 region has 13 residues. In germline, CDR1 is ENHRY, CDR2 SYGVKD. For the CDR3, the DNA is TGTGCCACATCGGACAGGGGAAGTGAAAAACTGTTTTTT. Translated: CATSDRGSEKLFF.

This chain connects TRBV29-1 to TRBJ2-3; weak D call: TRBD2 (6 bases). Trimming took 4 bases from V and 2 from J, leaving 10 bases between them. This CDR3 has 13 amino acids. Germline CDR1 reads SQVTM; CDR2 reads ANQGSEA. This CDR3 is CSVAWGLTDTQYF. In DNA form, the CDR3 reads TGCAGCGTTGCGTGGGGACTCACAGATACGCAGTATTTT.

The chain joins TRBV7-2 to TRBJ2-3, with 8 bases aligning to TRBD2. Germline CDR1 SGHTA, CDR2 FQGNSA. CDR3 length: 15 residues. After removal of 5 bases from V and 1 base from J, the junction contained 5 bases not matched to a gene. The CDR3 DNA reads as TGTGCCAGCAGCATGAGCGGGAGAGGCACAGATACGCAGTATTTT. Protein product: CASSMSGRGTDTQYF.

The rearrangement links TRBV5-1 to TRBJ2-3; no clear D gene. V lost 0 bases and J lost 0, with 8 bases in between. Germline V lookup: CDR1 SGHRS, CDR2 YFSETQ. CDR3 size: 15 residues. Here the CDR3 DNA reads TGCGCCAGCAGCTTGGCGGTCTCGAGCACAGATACGCAGTATTTT. Translation gives CASSLAVSSTDTQYF.

The gene calls are TRBV28 and TRBJ1-2, with 9 bases identical to TRBD1. V shed 2 bases and J 4 bases; nucleotides not matched to a gene: 11. Germline assignment: CDR1 MDHEN and CDR2 SYDVKM. The CDR3 runs to 17 residues. CDR3 amino acids: CASSLDRTGEVGYGYTF. In nucleotides, the CDR3 is TGTGCCAGCAGTTTAGATAGGACAGGGGAGGTCGGCTATGGCTACACCTTC.

V and J are TRBV28 and TRBJ2-3; TRBD1 might be the D (5 bases). This CDR3 is 12 amino acids long. Trimming removed 3 bases at V and 6 bases at J, with 7 bases between. The germline CDR1 and CDR2 sequences are MDHEN and SYDVKM. The CDR3 DNA reads as TGTGCCAGCAGTTTTAGGGGCGATACGCAGTATTTT. Protein product: CASSFRGDTQYF. Drawing the rest from reference TRBV28 and TRBJ2-3, the complete variable domain is DVKVTQSSRYLVKRTGEKVFLECVQDMDHENMFWYRQDPGLGLRLIYFSYDVKMKEKGDIPEGYSVSREKKERFSLILESASTNQTSMYLCASSFRGDTQYFGPGTRLTVL.

The chain joins TRBV29-1 to TRBJ1-3; D is undetermined. The germline gives CDR1 SQVTM, CDR2 ANQGSEA. V lost 7 bases and J lost 0, with 16 bases in between. The CDR3 sequence is 15 residues long. CDR3 bases: TGCAGCGCCTCCCCGGGAGGAGGCTCTGGAAACACCATATATTTT. This codes for CSASPGGGSGNTIYF.

This clone occurred a few times. The chain is built from TRBV25-1 and TRBJ2-3; 8 bases match TRBD2. The J segment lost 1 base and the V segment lost 5 bases, leaving 11 bases of the junction unmatched. Germline CDR1 MGHDK, CDR2 SYGVNS. This CDR3 has 17 residues. The CDR3 DNA is TGTGCCAGCAGTCCCCCAAACCTGCGGGAGGGCACAGATACGCAGTATTTT. Its protein product is CASSPPNLREGTDTQYF.

V gene TRBV19 combines with J gene TRBJ2-3; TRBD2 matches 9 bases. J was trimmed by 4 bases and V by 7 bases; bases with no gene match: 9. The germline CDR1 and CDR2 sequences are LNHDA and SQIVND (reference sequence). This CDR3 region has 15 residues. The CDR3 loop is CASTKTSGASDTQYF. CDR3 sequence (DNA): TGTGCCAGTACCAAGACTAGCGGAGCTTCAGATACGCAGTATTTT.

The chain carries TRBV28 and TRBJ2-2, with D perhaps matching TRBD2 (5 bases). The CDR3 is 14 residues long. The germline CDR1 and CDR2 sequences are MDHEN and SYDVKM. The ends were cut back, 3 bases at V and 2 bases at J, with 7 bases in the middle. In DNA, the CDR3 is TGTGCCAGCAGTTTCGGGATTAACACCGGGGAGCTGTTTTTT. It specifies CASSFGINTGELFF.

The V and J genes are TRBV9 and TRBJ2-3, with D possibly being TRBD1 (6 bases). Trimming cost V 0 bases and J 3 bases, with 14 bases left between them. The CDR3 loop spans 16 amino acids. Looked up from germline, CDR1 is SGDLS and CDR2 is YYNGEE. The DNA of the CDR3 is TGTGCCAGCAGCGTAGCATTGGGGGCAGGGACAGATACGCAGTATTTT. Protein sequence: CASSVALGAGTDTQYF.

This chain links TRBV19 with TRBJ1-5, with a tentative D call TRBD1 (6 bases). This CDR3 has 14 residues. Germline CDR1 is LNHDA and CDR2 is SQIVND (reference sequence). Deletions cut 8 bases from V and 1 base from J, with 12 bases between. CDR3 amino acids: CASEGEGSNQPQHF. The CDR3 region has the DNA TGTGCCAGTGAGGGGGAGGGCAGCAATCAGCCCCAGCATTTT.